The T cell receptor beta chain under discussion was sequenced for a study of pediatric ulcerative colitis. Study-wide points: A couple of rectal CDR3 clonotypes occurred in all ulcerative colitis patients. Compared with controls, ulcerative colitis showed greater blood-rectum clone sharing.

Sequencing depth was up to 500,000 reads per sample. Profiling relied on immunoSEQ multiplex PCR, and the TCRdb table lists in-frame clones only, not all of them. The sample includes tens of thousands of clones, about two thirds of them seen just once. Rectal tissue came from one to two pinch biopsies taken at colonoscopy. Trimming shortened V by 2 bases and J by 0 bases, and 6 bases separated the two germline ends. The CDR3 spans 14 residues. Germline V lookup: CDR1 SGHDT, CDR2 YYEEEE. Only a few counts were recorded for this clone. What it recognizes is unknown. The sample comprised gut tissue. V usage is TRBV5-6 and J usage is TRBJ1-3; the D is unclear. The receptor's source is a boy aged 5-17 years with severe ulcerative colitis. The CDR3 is CASSFRYSGNTIYF. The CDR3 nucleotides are TGTGCCAGCAGCTTCCGTTACTCTGGAAACACCATATATTTT.